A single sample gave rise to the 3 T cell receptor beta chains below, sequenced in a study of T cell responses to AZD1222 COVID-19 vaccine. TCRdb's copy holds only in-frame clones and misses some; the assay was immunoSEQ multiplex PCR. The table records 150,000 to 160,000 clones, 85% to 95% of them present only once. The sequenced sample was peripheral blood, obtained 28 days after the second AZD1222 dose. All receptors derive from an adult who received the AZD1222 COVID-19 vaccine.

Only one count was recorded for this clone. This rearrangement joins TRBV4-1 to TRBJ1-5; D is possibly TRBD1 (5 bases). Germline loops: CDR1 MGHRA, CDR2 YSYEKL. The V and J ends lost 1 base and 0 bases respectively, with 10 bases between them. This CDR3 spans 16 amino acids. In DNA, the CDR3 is TGCGCCAGCAGCCAAGGGGGGGAGTATAGCAATCAGCCCCAGCATTTT. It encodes CASSQGGEYSNQPQHF.

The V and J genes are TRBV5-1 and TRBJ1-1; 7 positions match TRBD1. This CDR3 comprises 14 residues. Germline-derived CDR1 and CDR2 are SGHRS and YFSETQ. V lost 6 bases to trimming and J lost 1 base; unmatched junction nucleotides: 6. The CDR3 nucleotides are TGCGCCAGCACCCGGGACAGCCAGAACACTGAAGCTTTCTTT. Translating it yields CASTRDSQNTEAFF.

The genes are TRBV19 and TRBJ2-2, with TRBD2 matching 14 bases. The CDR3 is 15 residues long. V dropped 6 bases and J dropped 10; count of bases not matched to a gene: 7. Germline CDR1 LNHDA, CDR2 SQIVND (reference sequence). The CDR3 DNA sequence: TGTGCCAGTAGCCTCAAGGGACTAGCGGGAGAGGAGCTGTTTTTT. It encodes CASSLKGLAGEELFF.